This paragraph covers one TCR beta chain sequence. Approximately 40,000 genome equivalents of blood DNA were amplified for TRB. The data are from a study of T cell clusters in autoimmune cytopenias. Study summary: The median distinct TRB clonotype count was 2,000 to 2,500 per sample, from a median around 50,000 reads.

One tube held mixed TRB-A and TRB-B primer pools for touch-down PCR. From its re-call of the multiplex PCR reads, TCRdb lists each CDR3 protein once, without DNA. Found here are 1,500 to 2,000 distinct CDR3 sequences; the top ten clones hold approximately 62%. The germline V gene encodes CDR1 GTSNPN and CDR2 SVGIG (reference sequence). The CDR3 extends over 15 amino acids. The receptor was isolated from a human donor with an autoimmune cytopenia, with autoimmune hepatitis or in good health (not recorded which). The rearrangement joins TRBV30 to TRBJ1-2; the D gene TCRdb calls, TRBD1, cannot be checked with no DNA. What was sequenced was peripheral blood. CDR3 protein: CAWSVMQGARDGYTF.